This TCR beta chain was profiled in a study of blood T cells in healthy people across ages. Study-level findings and limits: A roughly linear fall in TCR beta diversity per million T cells was seen with increasing age.

For the second PCR, which ran for about 7 to 11 cycles, a sample-barcoded 5' primer and a J-beta primer mix were used. From the 5' RACE reads, TCRdb called clonotypes with MiXCR, one entry per CDR3 protein. The sample includes about 1 million distinct CDR3 sequences, roughly 45% seen only once; the top ten take 18%. About this clonotype itself: The target antigen is unknown.

Germline V gene sequence: CDR1 PRHDT, CDR2 FYEKMQ (reference sequence). There are 14 residues in the CDR3. V lost 5 bases, J lost 10 bases, and 18 bases lay in between. Sequenced input: blood. The gene calls are TRBV13 and TRBJ2-1; perhaps D is TRBD1 or TRBD2 (6 bases each). The sequence derives from a woman aged 55 to 70 in good health. In nucleotides, the CDR3 is TGTGCCAGCAGCCCCCGGGACGGGGGCTACGAGCAGTTCTTC. Its translation is CASSPRDGGYEQFF.